This T cell receptor beta chain originates from a study of shared clonotypes between healthy human individuals. Some clones are missing from TCRdb's copy, which holds only in-frame ones; the method was immunoSEQ multiplex PCR. The sample comprises 1 million to 1.2 million clones, roughly 80% of which are singletons, and 0.85% to 1% rests with the top ten. The length of the CDR3 is 13 residues. Germline V gene lookup returns CDR1 MNHNS and CDR2 SASEGT. Trimming stripped 5 bases from V and 4 bases from J, with 11 bases between. Sequenced sample: memory CD4+ T cells from PBMCs. The subset was: CD45RA-negative fraction. The chain has TRBV6-1 and TRBJ1-1, with D maybe TRBD1 (5 bases). The clonotype originates from a man between 18 and 35 years old in good health. Some clones in this sample may be carry-over from other donors' samples. The CDR3 loop is CASSPRQTTEAFF. CDR3 nucleotides: TGTGCCAGCAGTCCCCGACAGACCACTGAAGCTTTCTTT.